The subject of this entry is one T cell receptor (beta chain). The data stem from a study of blood T cell repertoires in COVID-19. Looking at the study overall: The origin of the acute and convalescent COVID-19 samples was the United States, Italy and Spain. Sources were T cells, B-cell-depleted T cells, or PBMCs; the material itself was cDNA or gDNA.

As originally analysed: Reference gene primers were amplified, and this amplification served to estimate nucleated cell counts. Assay: immunoSEQ multiplex PCR; the TCRdb copy retains only in-frame clones and omits some. The V and J calls and the clone size are those of that table, but D and trimming were determined from the DNA. The data show around 260,000 clones, 85% to 90% seen once. J lost 7 bases, V lost 5 bases, and 7 bases had no gene match. The CDR3 runs to 14 residues. In germline, CDR1 is SNHLY, CDR2 FYNNEI. This clonotype was obtained from a man aged 25 to 45 with acute or convalescent COVID-19. V is TRBV2 and J is TRBJ2-1, with TRBD1 identical over 8 bases. The sample consisted of peripheral blood. CDR3 amino acids: CASSTGQGSNEQFF. DNA for the CDR3: TGTGCCAGCAGTACCGGACAGGGATCGAATGAGCAGTTCTTC.